The clone carrying this T cell receptor beta chain was seen only once. The data originate from a study of blood T cell repertoires in COVID-19. Looking at the study overall: Samples came from the United States, Italy and Spain, spanning acute and convalescent COVID-19.

Germline CDR1 reads LNHDA; CDR2 reads SQIVND (reference sequence). V lost 5 bases and J lost 0; bases outside the gene matches: 6. The CDR3 loop spans 17 amino acids. Some clones are missing from TCRdb's copy, which holds only in-frame ones; the method was immunoSEQ multiplex PCR. The table has 250,000 to 350,000 clones, 87% seen once. The source material was peripheral blood. This TCR was recovered from a young man with active or convalescent COVID-19. The chain employs TRBV19 and TRBJ2-2; 10 nucleotides line up with TRBD2. In nucleotides, the CDR3 is TGTGCCAGTAGTCGGCCTAGCGGGGGAGCGAACACCGGGGAGCTGTTTTTT. Protein product: CASSRPSGGANTGELFF.